The present TCR beta chain was sequenced within a study of T cell changes during pregnancy in multiple sclerosis. Libraries were prepared by immunoSEQ multiplex PCR; TCRdb keeps only in-frame clonotypes and omits some of them. Of roughly 40,000 clones listed, 91% are singletons. The V and J ends lost 8 bases and 2 bases respectively, with 16 bases between them. Per germline, CDR1 MNHNY and CDR2 SVGAGI (reference sequence). This CDR3 has 14 amino acids. This chain links TRBV6-6 with TRBJ2-7, with D perhaps TRBD2 (5 bases). The sample in question was CD4+ T cells from peripheral blood mononuclear cells, obtained before pregnancy. The sequence came from a female donor with multiple sclerosis, enrolled in a pregnancy study. The CDR3, as DNA: TGTGCCAGCCATCGCCCTGGACTTACCTACGAGCAGTACTTC. Translated: CASHRPGLTYEQYF.